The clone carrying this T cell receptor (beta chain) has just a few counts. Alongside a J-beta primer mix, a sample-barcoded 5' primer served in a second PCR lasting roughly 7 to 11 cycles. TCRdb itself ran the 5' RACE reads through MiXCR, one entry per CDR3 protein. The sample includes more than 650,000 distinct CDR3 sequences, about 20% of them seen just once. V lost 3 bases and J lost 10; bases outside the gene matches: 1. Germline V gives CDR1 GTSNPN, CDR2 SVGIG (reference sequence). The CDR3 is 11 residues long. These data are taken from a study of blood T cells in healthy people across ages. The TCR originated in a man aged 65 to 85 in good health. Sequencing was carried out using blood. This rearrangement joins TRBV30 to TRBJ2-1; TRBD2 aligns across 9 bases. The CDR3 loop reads CAWRLAGEQFF. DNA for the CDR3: TGTGCCTGGAGACTAGCGGGCGAGCAGTTCTTC.